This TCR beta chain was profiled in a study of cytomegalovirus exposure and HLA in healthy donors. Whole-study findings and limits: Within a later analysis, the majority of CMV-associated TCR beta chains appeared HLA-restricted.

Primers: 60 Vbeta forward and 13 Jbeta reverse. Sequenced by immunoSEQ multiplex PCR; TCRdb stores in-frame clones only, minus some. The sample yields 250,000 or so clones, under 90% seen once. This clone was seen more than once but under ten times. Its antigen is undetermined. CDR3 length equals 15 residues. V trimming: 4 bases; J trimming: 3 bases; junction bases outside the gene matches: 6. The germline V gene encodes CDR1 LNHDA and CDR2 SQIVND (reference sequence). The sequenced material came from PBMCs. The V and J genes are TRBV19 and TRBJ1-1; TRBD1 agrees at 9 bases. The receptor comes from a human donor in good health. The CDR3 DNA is TGTGCCAGTAGTAAACAGGGGGCAATGGACACTGAAGCTTTCTTT. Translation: CASSKQGAMDTEAFF.